The clone carrying this T cell receptor beta chain was seen ten or more times. Its antigen is still unknown. The data were obtained in a study of response to subunit inactivated influenza vaccine. The V and J ends lost 6 bases and 7 bases respectively, with 20 bases between them. This CDR3 has 15 amino acids. CDR1 is SGHVS, CDR2 FQNEAQ, per germline. TCRdb independently ran MiXCR on the RT-PCR reads; one entry per CDR3 protein. The table shows almost 250,000 distinct CDR3 sequences, with 9% to 15% occurring only once. Findings and caveats of the study: Seasonal influenza vaccination, on each occasion, was suggested by the authors to recruit few new T cells.

The chain couples TRBV7-8 to TRBJ2-3, with a weak D call TRBD2 (6 bases). The receptor was isolated from a man aged 45-65 years who received an inactivated influenza vaccine. Specimen: non-naive T cells sorted from PBMCs, collected 14 to 15 days before vaccination. Written as DNA, the CDR3 is TGTGCCAGCAGAAAGGCCCCTAACCGGGGGAATACGCAGTATTTT. Its protein product is CASRKAPNRGNTQYF.